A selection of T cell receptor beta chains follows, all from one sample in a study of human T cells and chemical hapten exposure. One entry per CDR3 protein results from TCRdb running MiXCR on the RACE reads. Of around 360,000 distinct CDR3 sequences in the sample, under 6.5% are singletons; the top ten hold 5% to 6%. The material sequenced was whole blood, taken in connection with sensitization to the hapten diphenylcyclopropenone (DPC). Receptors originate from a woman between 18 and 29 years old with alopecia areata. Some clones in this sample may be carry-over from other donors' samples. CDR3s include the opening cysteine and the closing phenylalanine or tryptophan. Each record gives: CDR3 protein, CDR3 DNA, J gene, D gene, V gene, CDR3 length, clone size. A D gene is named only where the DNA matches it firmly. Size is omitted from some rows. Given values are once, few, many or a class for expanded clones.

CDR3 protein: CSAQRQVGNQPQHF
CDR3 DNA: TGCAGTGCTCAAAGACAGGTGGGCAATCAGCCCCAGCATTTT
J gene: TRBJ1-5
D gene: -
V gene: TRBV20-1
CDR3 length: 14
clone size: few

CDR3 protein: CASSFRPDNEQFF
CDR3 DNA: TGTGCCAGCAGCTTCCGACCGGATAATGAGCAGTTCTTC
J gene: TRBJ2-1
D gene: -
V gene: TRBV7-6
CDR3 length: 13
clone size: -

CDR3 protein: CASSSYRENEKLFF
CDR3 DNA: TGTGCCAGCAGTTCCTACCGGGAAAATGAAAAACTGTTTTTT
J gene: TRBJ1-4
D gene: -
V gene: TRBV12-3/TRBV12-4
CDR3 length: 14
clone size: -

CDR3 protein: CASSLGLAGAKGNEQFF
CDR3 DNA: TGTGCCAGCAGTTTGGGACTAGCGGGGGCCAAGGGGAATGAGCAGTTCTTC
J gene: TRBJ2-1
D gene: TRBD2
V gene: TRBV12-3/TRBV12-4
CDR3 length: 17
clone size: many

CDR3 protein: CSGSQGTNYGYTF
CDR3 DNA: TGCAGCGGTAGTCAGGGTACTAACTATGGCTACACCTTC
J gene: TRBJ1-2
D gene: -
V gene: TRBV29-1
CDR3 length: 13
clone size: few

CDR3 protein: CASSLGSLTEAFF
CDR3 DNA: TGTGCCAGCAGCTTAGGAAGCCTGACTGAAGCTTTCTTT
J gene: TRBJ1-1
D gene: -
V gene: TRBV7-2
CDR3 length: 13
clone size: -

CDR3 protein: CSVAVLDQPQHF
CDR3 DNA: TGCAGCGTTGCGGTTCTTGATCAGCCCCAGCATTTT
J gene: TRBJ1-5
D gene: -
V gene: TRBV29-1
CDR3 length: 12
clone size: many

CDR3 protein: CASSLEALDGYTF
CDR3 DNA: TGCGCCAGCAGCTTGGAAGCTCTCGATGGCTACACCTTC
J gene: TRBJ1-2
D gene: -
V gene: TRBV5-1
CDR3 length: 13
clone size: many

CDR3 protein: CASSYAIGAYEQYF
CDR3 DNA: TGTGCCAGCAGTTACGCAATCGGGGCCTATGAGCAGTACTTC
J gene: TRBJ2-7
D gene: -
V gene: TRBV6-5
CDR3 length: 14
clone size: many

CDR3 protein: CASSLTEGADEQYF
CDR3 DNA: TGTGCCAGTAGTCTCACTGAGGGAGCGGACGAGCAGTACTTC
J gene: TRBJ2-7
D gene: -
V gene: TRBV19
CDR3 length: 14
clone size: -

CDR3 protein: CASSYERGVTEAFF
CDR3 DNA: TGTGCCAGCAGTTACGAGAGGGGCGTTACTGAAGCTTTCTTT
J gene: TRBJ1-1
D gene: -
V gene: TRBV6-6
CDR3 length: 14
clone size: -

CDR3 protein: CASSSPNRGGYGYTF
CDR3 DNA: TGTGCCAGCTCCTCCCCCAACAGGGGTGGCTATGGCTACACCTTC
J gene: TRBJ1-2
D gene: TRBD1
V gene: TRBV11-2
CDR3 length: 15
clone size: -

CDR3 protein: CASSTTGGKTGELFF
CDR3 DNA: TGTGCCAGCAGTACAACAGGGGGCAAAACCGGGGAGCTGTTTTTT
J gene: TRBJ2-2
D gene: TRBD1
V gene: TRBV28
CDR3 length: 15
clone size: few

CDR3 protein: CASSSTAPNEKLFF
CDR3 DNA: TGTGCCAGCAGTTCGACAGCCCCAAATGAAAAACTGTTTTTT
J gene: TRBJ1-4
D gene: -
V gene: TRBV6-5
CDR3 length: 14
clone size: few

CDR3 protein: CASRDRGNMNTEAFF
CDR3 DNA: TGTGCCAGCAGAGACAGGGGTAATATGAACACTGAAGCTTTCTTT
J gene: TRBJ1-1
D gene: TRBD1
V gene: TRBV2
CDR3 length: 15
clone size: -

CDR3 protein: CASSPGQEGTEAFF
CDR3 DNA: TGCGCCAGCAGCCCGGGACAGGAAGGCACTGAAGCTTTCTTT
J gene: TRBJ1-1
D gene: TRBD1
V gene: TRBV5-1
CDR3 length: 14
clone size: many

CDR3 protein: CASSMGSRDGELFF
CDR3 DNA: TGTGCCAGTAGTATGGGATCCAGGGACGGGGAGCTGTTTTTT
J gene: TRBJ2-2
D gene: -
V gene: TRBV19
CDR3 length: 14
clone size: many

CDR3 protein: CASGHPSIGPGELFF
CDR3 DNA: TGTGCCAGCGGTCACCCCTCCATCGGCCCCGGGGAGCTGTTTTTT
J gene: TRBJ2-2
D gene: -
V gene: TRBV6-2/TRBV6-3
CDR3 length: 15
clone size: many

CDR3 protein: CANRLGFPTGDTQYF
CDR3 DNA: TGTGCCAACCGTTTGGGTTTCCCGACGGGAGATACGCAGTATTTT
J gene: TRBJ2-3
D gene: -
V gene: TRBV27
CDR3 length: 15
clone size: few

CDR3 protein: CASGPTRQETQYF
CDR3 DNA: TGTGCCAGCGGTCCGACACGGCAAGAGACCCAGTACTTC
J gene: TRBJ2-5
D gene: -
V gene: TRBV7-6
CDR3 length: 13
clone size: -

CDR3 protein: CASSGTSGYNEQFF
CDR3 DNA: TGTGCCAGCAGCGGGACTAGCGGCTACAATGAGCAGTTCTTC
J gene: TRBJ2-1
D gene: TRBD2
V gene: TRBV5-4
CDR3 length: 14
clone size: many

CDR3 protein: CAVRGGGPVIGANVLTF
CDR3 DNA: TGTGCCGTACGAGGCGGGGGGCCCGTCATCGGGGCCAACGTCCTGACTTTC
J gene: TRBJ2-6
D gene: TRBD2
V gene: TRBV2
CDR3 length: 17
clone size: many

CDR3 protein: CASSQDHGLARETQYF
CDR3 DNA: TGCGCCAGCAGCCAAGATCATGGTTTAGCTAGAGAGACCCAGTACTTC
J gene: TRBJ2-5
D gene: -
V gene: TRBV4-3
CDR3 length: 16
clone size: few

CDR3 protein: CASSLGGVSYNEQFF
CDR3 DNA: TGCGCCAGCAGCCTTGGGGGGGTATCCTACAATGAGCAGTTCTTC
J gene: TRBJ2-1
D gene: TRBD2
V gene: TRBV5-1
CDR3 length: 15
clone size: many

CDR3 protein: CASSQGQGRNEQYF
CDR3 DNA: TGTGCCAGCAGTCAAGGACAGGGGAGGAACGAGCAGTACTTC
J gene: TRBJ2-7
D gene: TRBD1
V gene: TRBV6-6
CDR3 length: 14
clone size: many

CDR3 protein: CASSLVGTPRDTQYF
CDR3 DNA: TGTGCCAGCAGTTTAGTAGGTACCCCAAGGGATACGCAGTATTTT
J gene: TRBJ2-3
D gene: -
V gene: TRBV12-3/TRBV12-4
CDR3 length: 15
clone size: few

CDR3 protein: CASSPTGAEQYF
CDR3 DNA: TGCGCCAGCAGCCCGACAGGGGCCGAGCAGTACTTC
J gene: TRBJ2-7
D gene: TRBD1
V gene: TRBV5-1
CDR3 length: 12
clone size: many

CDR3 protein: CASSYGGALYEQYF
CDR3 DNA: TGTGCCAGCAGTTACGGGGGGGCGCTGTACGAGCAGTACTTC
J gene: TRBJ2-7
D gene: -
V gene: TRBV6-5
CDR3 length: 14
clone size: many

CDR3 protein: CASRLAPYTSTDTQYF
CDR3 DNA: TGTGCCAGTCGACTAGCGCCATATACTAGCACAGATACGCAGTATTTT
J gene: TRBJ2-3
D gene: TRBD2
V gene: TRBV7-6
CDR3 length: 16
clone size: -

CDR3 protein: CASSEPGPNQPQHF
CDR3 DNA: TGTGCCAGCAGTGAACCGGGGCCTAATCAGCCCCAGCATTTT
J gene: TRBJ1-5
D gene: -
V gene: TRBV25-1
CDR3 length: 14
clone size: many

CDR3 protein: CASSQLAGASYNEQFF
CDR3 DNA: TGTGCCAGCAGCCAACTAGCGGGGGCCTCCTACAATGAGCAGTTCTTC
J gene: TRBJ2-1
D gene: TRBD2
V gene: TRBV3-1
CDR3 length: 16
clone size: few

CDR3 protein: CASSTLHRGVMDTQYF
CDR3 DNA: TGTGCCAGCAGTACCCTGCACAGGGGGGTGATGGATACGCAGTATTTT
J gene: TRBJ2-3
D gene: TRBD1
V gene: TRBV6-7
CDR3 length: 16
clone size: -

CDR3 protein: CSATFITGSYEQYF
CDR3 DNA: TGCAGTGCAACCTTCATTACAGGTTCCTACGAGCAGTACTTC
J gene: TRBJ2-7
D gene: -
V gene: TRBV20-1
CDR3 length: 14
clone size: few

CDR3 protein: CASSKGDRGLDRIQTQYF
CDR3 DNA: TGTGCCAGCAGCAAAGGGGACAGGGGGCTCGATAGGATACAGACCCAGTACTTC
J gene: TRBJ2-5
D gene: TRBD1
V gene: TRBV4-2
CDR3 length: 18
clone size: -

CDR3 protein: CASTGLAGSSYEQYF
CDR3 DNA: TGTGCCAGCACCGGACTAGCGGGGAGCTCCTACGAGCAGTACTTC
J gene: TRBJ2-7
D gene: TRBD2
V gene: TRBV6-5
CDR3 length: 15
clone size: -

CDR3 protein: CAARTSGSTDTQYF
CDR3 DNA: TGTGCCGCGAGGACTAGCGGGAGCACAGATACGCAGTATTTT
J gene: TRBJ2-3
D gene: TRBD2
V gene: TRBV6-5
CDR3 length: 14
clone size: few